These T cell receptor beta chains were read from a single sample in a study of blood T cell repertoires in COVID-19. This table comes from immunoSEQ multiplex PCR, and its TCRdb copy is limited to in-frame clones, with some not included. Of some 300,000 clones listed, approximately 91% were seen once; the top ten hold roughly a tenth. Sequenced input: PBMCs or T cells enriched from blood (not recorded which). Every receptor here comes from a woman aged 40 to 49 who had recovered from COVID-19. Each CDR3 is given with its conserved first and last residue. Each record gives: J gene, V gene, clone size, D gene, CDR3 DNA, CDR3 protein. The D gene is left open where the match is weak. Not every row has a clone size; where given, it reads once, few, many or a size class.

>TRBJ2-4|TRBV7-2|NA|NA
TGTGCCAGCAGCCCAGGCCTGATAGCCAAAAACATTCAGTACTTC
CASSPGLIAKNIQYF
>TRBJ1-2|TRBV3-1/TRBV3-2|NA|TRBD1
TGTGCCAGCAGACAACCGGGACAGGGATTTTTCTACACCTTC
CASRQPGQGFFYTF
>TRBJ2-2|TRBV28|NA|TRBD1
TGTGCCAGCAGTTTATGGCCCCAGGAGGTTCAGGGGGCGCACCGCCCGGGGGAGCTGTTTTTT
CASSLWPQEVQGAHRPGELFF
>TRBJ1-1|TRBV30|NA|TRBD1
TGTGCCTGGGGGACAGGCCGGAACACTGAAGCTTTCTTT
CAWGTGRNTEAFF
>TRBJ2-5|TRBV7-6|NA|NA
TGTGCCAGCAGCTCCCAAAGGACAGCCGACCAAGAGACCCAGTACTTC
CASSSQRTADQETQYF
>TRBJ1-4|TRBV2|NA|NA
TGTGCCAGCAGTGAATTTCAGGGGACTAATGAAAAACTGTTTTTT
CASSEFQGTNEKLFF
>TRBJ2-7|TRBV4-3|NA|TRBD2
TGCGCCAGCAGCCAATCAGACGGGGGGGCCTACGAGCAGTACTTC
CASSQSDGGAYEQYF
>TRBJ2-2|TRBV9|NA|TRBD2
TGTGCCAGCAGCGTAGTTCCAGCGGGGGGGACCGGGGAGCTGTTTTTT
CASSVVPAGGTGELFF
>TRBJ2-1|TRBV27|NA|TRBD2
TGTGCCAGCAGTTTGGGATTAGCGGGTCTTTGGAATGAGCAGTTCTTC
CASSLGLAGLWNEQFF
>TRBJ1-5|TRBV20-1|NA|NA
TGCAGTGCTAGTCCGCCAGGGGATCATCAGCCCCAGCATTTT
CSASPPGDHQPQHF
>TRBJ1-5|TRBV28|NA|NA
TGTGCCAGCACCCAAGGGGACTCCAATCAGCCCCAGCATTTT
CASTQGDSNQPQHF
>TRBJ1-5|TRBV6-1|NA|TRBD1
TGTGCCAGCAGTGAAATGGGACAGATTAGCAATCAGCCCCAGCATTTT
CASSEMGQISNQPQHF
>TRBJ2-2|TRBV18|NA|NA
TGTGCCAGCTCACAGGACGGGGGTCGCACCGGGGAGCTGTTTTTT
CASSQDGGRTGELFF
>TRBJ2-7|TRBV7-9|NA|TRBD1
TGTGCCAGCAGCTCAATAGGGACAGTCTACGAGCAGTACTTC
CASSSIGTVYEQYF
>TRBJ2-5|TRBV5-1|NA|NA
TGCGCCAGCAGCTTGGTTGGAGGGTGGAGCGAGACCCAGTACTTC
CASSLVGGWSETQYF
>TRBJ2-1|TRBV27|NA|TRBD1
TGTGCCAGCAGTTCGACAGGGAGCTCCTACAATGAGCAGTTCTTC
CASSSTGSSYNEQFF
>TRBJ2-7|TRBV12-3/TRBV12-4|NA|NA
TGTGCCAGCAGAGAGGGAGGTCGCGAGCAGTACTTC
CASREGGREQYF
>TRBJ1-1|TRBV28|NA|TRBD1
TGTGCCAGCAAGAGGGACAGAATGAACACTGAAGCTTTCTTT
CASKRDRMNTEAFF
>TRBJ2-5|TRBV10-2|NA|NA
TGCGCCGCGAGCCTTCGGAGGACAGACATTCAAGAGACCCAGTACTTC
CAASLRRTDIQETQYF
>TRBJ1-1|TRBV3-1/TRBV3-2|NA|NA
TGTGCCAGCAGCCCCAGTGGGGGGGTGAACACTGAAGCTTTCTTT
CASSPSGGVNTEAFF
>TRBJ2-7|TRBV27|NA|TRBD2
TGTGCCAGCAGTTTATATCAGTCTAGCGGGAGCCTCTTTTACGAGCAGTACTTC
CASSLYQSSGSLFYEQYF
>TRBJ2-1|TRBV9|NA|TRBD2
TGTGCCAGCAGCAGACTAGCGGGGGGGAATGAGCAGTTCTTC
CASSRLAGGNEQFF
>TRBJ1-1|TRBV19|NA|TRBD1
TGTGCCAGTAGGGACAGGGGTAGCACTGAAGCTTTCTTT
CASRDRGSTEAFF
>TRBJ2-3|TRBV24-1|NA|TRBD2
TGTGCCACCAGTGATAGGGAGCGGGAGTGGACAGATACGCAGTATTTT
CATSDREREWTDTQYF
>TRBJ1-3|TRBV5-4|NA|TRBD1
TGTGCCAGCAGCCAACAGGGGGGCGGAAACACCATATATTTT
CASSQQGGGNTIYF
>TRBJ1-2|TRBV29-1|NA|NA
TGCAGCGTTGGGGAACAGGGCTTCTATGGCTACACCTTC
CSVGEQGFYGYTF
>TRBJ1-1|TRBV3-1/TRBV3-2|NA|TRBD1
TGTGCCAGCAGCCTACAGGGGGTCACTGAAGCTTTCTTT
CASSLQGVTEAFF
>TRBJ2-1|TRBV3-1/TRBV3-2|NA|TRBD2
TGTGCCAGCAGCCAAGATCCGGGGGGGCCGGGAGATGAGCAGTTCTTC
CASSQDPGGPGDEQFF
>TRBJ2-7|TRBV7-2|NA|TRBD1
TGTGCCAGCAGCAGATGGACAGGGTTCTACGAGCAGTACTTC
CASSRWTGFYEQYF
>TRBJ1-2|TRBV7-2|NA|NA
TGTGCCAGCAGCCTCCTCTCCGCGACAGTTGGGCATGGCTACACCTTC
CASSLLSATVGHGYTF
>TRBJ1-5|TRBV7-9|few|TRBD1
TGTGCCAGCAGCTTAGTGGGACAGGGGCCCAATCAGCCCCAGCATTTT
CASSLVGQGPNQPQHF
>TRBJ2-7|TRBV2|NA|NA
TGTGCCAGCAGTGGAAAGGAGACAGTCGTTTCCTACGAGCAGTACTTC
CASSGKETVVSYEQYF
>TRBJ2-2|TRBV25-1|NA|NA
TGTGCCAGCGAGGCCGGCGGGGAGCTGTTTTTT
CASEAGGELFF
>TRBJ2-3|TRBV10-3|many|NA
TGTGCCACCGCACAGGGCGCAGGGCTCGGAGATACGCAGTATTTT
CATAQGAGLGDTQYF
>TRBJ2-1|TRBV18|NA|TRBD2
TGTGCCAGCTCCCCGAGCAGGACTAGCGGGCCTTACGGTAGGAATGAGCAGTTCTTC
CASSPSRTSGPYGRNEQFF
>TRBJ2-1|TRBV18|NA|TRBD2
TGTGCCAGCTCACGAGGGGCTAGCGGGATATACAATGAGCAGTTCTTC
CASSRGASGIYNEQFF
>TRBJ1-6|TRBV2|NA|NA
TGTGCCAGCAGTGAACGCGGGGGGGGCTCACCCCTCCACTTT
CASSERGGGSPLHF
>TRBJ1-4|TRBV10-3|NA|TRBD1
TGTGCCATCAGTCGGACAGGGGAGGCTAATGAAAAACTGTTTTTT
CAISRTGEANEKLFF
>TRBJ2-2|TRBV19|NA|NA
TGTGCCAGTAGTCCAGGACATTTTCTCACCGGGGAGCTGTTTTTT
CASSPGHFLTGELFF
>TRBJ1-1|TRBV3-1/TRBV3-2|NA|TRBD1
TGTGCCAGCAGCTACAAAGGAGGGGGCCACACTGAAGCTTTCTTT
CASSYKGGGHTEAFF
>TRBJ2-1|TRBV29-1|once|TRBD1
TGCAGCGTTGTCGGGCAGGGGGCGGATGAGCAGTTCTTC
CSVVGQGADEQFF
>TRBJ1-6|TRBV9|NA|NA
TGTGCCAGCAGCGGACCCAGGGGAGCTTATGATTCACCCCTCCACTTT
CASSGPRGAYDSPLHF
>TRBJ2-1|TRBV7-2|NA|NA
TGTGCCAGCAGCTTGAGGGCGGGACTCTCCTACAATGAGCAGTTCTTC
CASSLRAGLSYNEQFF
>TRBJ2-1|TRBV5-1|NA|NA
TGCGCCAGCAGCCCCGGGCAGGGGCCCTACAATGAGCAGTTCTTC
CASSPGQGPYNEQFF
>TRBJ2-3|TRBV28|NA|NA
TGTGCCAGCAGGGGGCATGATCCTAGCACAGATACGCAGTATTTT
CASRGHDPSTDTQYF